The 21 T cell receptor beta chains in this list originate from one sample, sequenced in a study of T cell responses to AZD1222 COVID-19 vaccine. Sequencing was performed with immunoSEQ multiplex PCR; in TCRdb, only in-frame clones are kept and a portion is missing. Of about 120,000 clones listed, about 93% are singletons. Here the sequenced sample was peripheral blood, taken 28 days after the second dose of the MenACWY control vaccine. The receptor source for this set is an adult who received the MenACWY meningococcal vaccine as a control.

The chain links TRBV3-1 (or the pseudogene TRBV3-2) to TRBJ2-3, with D uncertain. The germline gives CDR1 LGHDT, CDR2 YNNKEL (reference sequence). Trimming took off 6 bases at V and 6 bases at J, with 10 bases between the two ends. This CDR3 region has 12 residues. The CDR3 here is CASSGKPDTQYF. The DNA of the CDR3 is TGTGCCAGCAGTGGTAAGCCGGATACGCAGTATTTT.

The chain employs TRBV28 and TRBJ2-1, with 11 bases fitting TRBD1. This CDR3 comprises 15 residues. Looked up from germline, CDR1 is MDHEN and CDR2 is SYDVKM. With 6 bases clipped from V and 8 bases from J, the junction kept 9 bases outside the gene matches. CDR3 sequence reads: CASRRTGGVLYEQFF. In DNA form, the CDR3 reads TGTGCCAGCAGACGGACAGGGGGCGTACTCTATGAGCAGTTCTTC.

V and J are TRBV30 and TRBJ2-1; 8 nucleotides line up with TRBD2. The germline V gene has CDR1 GTSNPN and CDR2 SVGIG (reference sequence). With V trimmed by 2 bases and J by 6 bases, 9 bases remained unmatched. There are 15 residues in the CDR3. The CDR3 coding sequence is TGTGCCTGGAGTCCCGGGACTAGGGCTTTCAATGAGCAGTTCTTC. Its protein product is CAWSPGTRAFNEQFF.

The chain carries TRBV7-2 and TRBJ2-7; D might be TRBD1 (5 bases). Per germline, CDR1 SGHTA and CDR2 FQGNSA. V was clipped by 1 base and J by 3 bases, with 10 bases between them. This CDR3 contains 14 residues. The CDR3 DNA reads as TGTGCCAGCAGCTTAGTATCCGACAGCTACGAGCAGTACTTC. Translating it yields CASSLVSDSYEQYF.

V is TRBV7-8 and J is TRBJ2-7; no definite D call. The germline gives CDR1 SGHVS, CDR2 FQNEAQ. The CDR3 is made up of 14 amino acids. Deletions cut 2 bases from V and 3 bases from J, with 11 bases between. CDR3: CASSLLSSRYEQYV. In DNA, the CDR3 is TGTGCCAGCAGCTTACTGTCATCGCGCTACGAGCAGTACGTC.

The chain has TRBV19 and TRBJ2-5; TRBD2 matches at 9 bases. V was pared by 4 bases and J by 5 bases, with 2 bases of the junction left unmatched. Germline CDR1 and CDR2: LNHDA and SQIVND (reference sequence). The CDR3 consists of 13 residues. DNA of the CDR3: TGTGCCAGTAGTAACGGACTAGCGGAGACCCAGTACTTC. This gives the protein CASSNGLAETQYF.

This clone was detected once. The gene calls are TRBV5-1 and TRBJ2-7; 10 nucleotides align to TRBD1. Per the germline V gene, CDR1 is SGHRS and CDR2 is YFSETQ. Trimming cost V 6 bases and J 4 bases; bases outside gene matches: 10. This CDR3 has 15 residues. Here the CDR3 reads CASKGSGTGVYEQYF. DNA of the CDR3: TGCGCCAGCAAGGGGAGCGGGACAGGGGTTTACGAGCAGTACTTC.

The chain employs TRBV7-9 and TRBJ2-5, with 12 bases matching TRBD2. The CDR3 sequence is 16 residues long. Trimming took 3 bases from V and 0 from J; bases not matched to a gene: 2. Germline CDR1 and CDR2: SEHNR and FQNEAQ (reference sequence). CDR3 sequence (DNA): TGTGCCAGCAGCTTCGGACTAGCGGGGAACCAAGAGACCCAGTACTTC. This translates into CASSFGLAGNQETQYF.

The CDR3 region is CASSYSSGRTYEQYF. CDR3 in DNA: TGTGCCAGCAGTTACTCGAGCGGGAGGACCTACGAGCAGTACTTC. The V call is TRBV6-5, the J call TRBJ2-7; 9 nucleotides match TRBD2. The CDR3 runs to 15 residues. CDR1 and CDR2 from the germline V gene are MNHEY and SVGAGI. The ends lost 0 bases at V and 2 bases at J; junction bases unmatched: 2.

This clone appeared a few times. The rearrangement uses TRBV7-6 and TRBJ2-3; D is undetermined. CDR1 and CDR2 from the germline V gene are SGHVS and FNYEAQ. V was cut by 5 bases and J by 1 base, with 10 bases left in between. This CDR3 has 14 amino acids. The CDR3 protein is CASSPVRGTDTQYF. CDR3 coding DNA: TGTGCCAGCAGCCCGGTAAGGGGCACAGATACGCAGTATTTT.

This chain uses TRBV12-3 or TRBV12-4 with TRBJ1-2; TRBD1 agrees at 8 bases. This CDR3 is 13 amino acids long. V dropped 6 bases and J dropped 4; count of bases not matched to a gene: 4. DNA for the CDR3: TGTGCCAGCAGGACAGGGGTCGGCTATGGCTACACCTTC. Encoded protein: CASRTGVGYGYTF.

The chain joins TRBV5-4 to TRBJ1-1; D unresolved. The CDR3 contains 13 residues. Germline-derived CDR1 and CDR2 are SGHNT and YYREEE (reference sequence). Trimming removed 0 bases at V and 8 bases at J, with 11 bases between. The CDR3 DNA is TGTGCCAGCAGCTTGGTTTTGGTTGGGGAAGCTTTCTTT. It yields the protein CASSLVLVGEAFF.

This sequence joins TRBV5-4 and TRBJ1-1, with D perhaps matching TRBD1 (6 bases). The CDR3 is 15 residues long. Germline V gives CDR1 SGHNT, CDR2 YYREEE (reference sequence). Trimming removed 4 bases at V and 2 bases at J, with 15 bases between. CDR3: CASSPAPGHNTEAFF. CDR3 DNA sequence: TGTGCCAGCAGCCCTGCCCCGGGACACAACACTGAAGCTTTCTTT.

The CDR3: CASSQNRAGGTQYF. In DNA, the CDR3 is TGCGCCAGCAGCCAAAACAGGGCTGGGGGGACCCAGTACTTC. J is TRBJ2-5 and V is TRBV4-1; perhaps TRBD1 as D (6 bases). The CDR3 is 14 residues long. Germline values: CDR1 MGHRA, CDR2 YSYEKL. Trimming took 2 bases from V and 7 from J, leaving 14 bases between them.

This chain uses TRBV28 with TRBJ1-4, with D perhaps TRBD1 (5 bases). This CDR3 has 14 residues. Trimming removed 6 bases from V and 2 bases from J, with 10 bases in between. CDR1 is MDHEN and CDR2 is SYDVKM in the germline V gene. The CDR3: CASSNRLTNEKLFF. CDR3 coding DNA: TGTGCCAGCAGCAACAGGCTCACTAATGAAAAACTGTTTTTT.

J is TRBJ1-6 and V is TRBV5-5; TRBD1 matches 8 bases. Unmatched junction bases numbered 4, after V lost 2 bases and J lost 0 bases. The V gene's germline CDR1 is SGHKS and CDR2 YYEKEE (reference sequence). CDR3 size: 17 residues. The CDR3 loop reads CASSFAGGSSYNSPLHF. The CDR3 DNA is TGTGCCAGCAGCTTCGCAGGGGGCAGCTCCTATAATTCACCCCTCCACTTT.

This clone has more than one count but fewer than ten. This sequence joins TRBV11-1 and TRBJ1-1; the D is unclear. V lost 1 base to trimming and J lost 3 bases, with 12 bases between them. The germline CDR1 and CDR2 sequences are SGHAT and FQDESV (reference sequence). This CDR3 contains 15 residues. The CDR3, as DNA: TGTGCCAGCAGCTTAGGGACTGGATACGACACTGAAGCTTTCTTT. Its translation: CASSLGTGYDTEAFF.

The chain links TRBV6-5 to TRBJ1-6; D may be TRBD1 (6 bases). The V end lost 0 bases, the J end lost 8 bases, and 11 bases lay between the germline ends. This CDR3 has 15 amino acids. Germline V gene data show CDR1 as MNHEY and CDR2 as SVGAGI. CDR3: CASSYSIGGYSPLHF. The CDR3 DNA is TGTGCCAGCAGTTACTCGATAGGGGGGTATTCACCCCTCCACTTT.

This chain joins TRBV15 and TRBJ2-1, with D tentatively TRBD2 (6 bases). Germline V gene data show CDR1 as LNHNV and CDR2 as YYDKDF (reference sequence). The CDR3 contains 12 residues. V lost 5 bases and J 5 bases, leaving 7 bases between the germline ends. The CDR3 protein is CATSGGNNEQFF. CDR3 bases: TGTGCCACCAGCGGCGGGAACAATGAGCAGTTCTTC.

The chain links TRBV2 to TRBJ2-1; D is unresolved. V was pared by 3 bases and J by 6 bases, with 6 bases between. The CDR3 sequence is 12 residues long. The V gene's germline CDR1 is SNHLY and CDR2 FYNNEI. The CDR3 nucleotides read TGTGCCAGCAGTGACTGGGGCAATGAGCAGTTCTTC. The encoded protein is CASSDWGNEQFF. Full variable domain (remainder filled in from reference TRBV2 and TRBJ2-1): EPEVTQTPSHQVTQMGQEVILRCVPISNHLYFYWYRQILGQKVEFLVSFYNNEISEKSEIFDDQFSVERPDGSNFTLKIRSTKLEDSAMYFCASSDWGNEQFFGPGTRLTVL.

The V call is TRBV12-1, the J call TRBJ2-7; TRBD2 was called by the table and not checked on the DNA. TRBV12-1 is a pseudogene locus. CDR3 length equals 16 residues. The CDR3 sequence is CASSSLGTTGGYEQYV. The CDR3 DNA is TGTGCCAGCAGCTCACTAGGGACTACGGGAGGATACGAGCAGTACGTC.